This T cell receptor beta chain is from a study of regulatory T cells in long-lasting Graves disease. There are many counts of this clonotype. CDR1 and CDR2 (germline): SGHRS, YFSETQ. The CDR3 has 14 residues. Trimming left V 4 bases short and J 3 bases short, with 12 bases between. Arm-PCR of CDR3 regions with iRepertoire HTBI primers generated TCR beta libraries. From the multiplex PCR reads, TCRdb called clonotypes with MiXCR, one entry per CDR3 protein. The profile shows around 500,000 distinct CDR3 sequences, roughly 12% of them singletons. This sample's time point: newly diagnosed GD, antithyroid drugs for less than 3 months. PBMC RNA served as the TCR library source. A further study also used this sample, focusing on T cells in Graves' hyperthyroidism and ophthalmopathy.

The rearrangement uses TRBV5-1 and TRBJ2-3; no clear D gene. The receptor's source is a man in his thirties or forties with Graves disease. The source was peripheral blood mononuclear cells (PBMCs), collected at new diagnosis, from a patient treated with antithyroid drugs. CDR3 region: CASSQIERTDTQYF. As DNA, the CDR3 is TGCGCCAGCAGCCAGATCGAGAGGACAGATACGCAGTATTTT.